This TCR beta chain is from a study of T-cell memory formation after mild COVID-19. Study background: TCR clusters were largely donor specific.

Trimming took 6 bases from V and 2 from J, leaving 7 bases between them. The CDR3 is made up of 12 amino acids. MiXCR, applied by TCRdb to the 5' RACE reads, yields one record per CDR3 protein. Of about 400,000 distinct CDR3 sequences in the sample, less than 25% were seen once. The chain links TRBV12-3 or TRBV12-4 to TRBJ2-5; D is ambiguous. Sequencing used PBMCs or a T cell subset sorted from them (not recorded which). The sequence derives from an adult woman who had mild COVID-19 (a few samples of this study predate the infection). Cell type and time point are not known. The CDR3 nucleotides are TGTGCCAGCAGCTCCATGCAAGAGACCCAGTACTTC. It translates to CASSSMQETQYF.